At least ten counts were recorded for the clone carrying this TCR beta chain. The antigen remains unidentified. Time point indicated: patch test 2, 6 weeks after DPC sensitization. As to treatment: therapeutic diphenylcyclopropenone sensitization with weekly scalp DPC. Germline V gene sequence: CDR1 SGHVS, CDR2 FNYEAQ. The CDR3 has 15 amino acids. V was trimmed by 3 bases and J by 2 bases, leaving 13 bases between them. TCRdb itself ran the RACE reads through MiXCR, one entry per CDR3 protein. The sample lists 80,000 to 95,000 distinct CDR3 sequences; under 14% were seen once. This specimen comes from a study of human T cells and chemical hapten exposure. Study summary: The scalp of each patient received a weekly diphenylcyclopropenone dose for the full approximately 24-week study. Application of 0.01% DPC to the upper back was done by patch test, with a reading at 6 days. The study's findings and limits: Sensitizing with DPC caused no change in TCRs above 1 in 1000 frequency. Significantly greater numbers of large CDR3 similarity clusters came from expanded TCRs than from controls.

The material was whole blood, obtained in connection with sensitization to the hapten diphenylcyclopropenone (DPC). The chain employs TRBV7-6 and TRBJ1-1, with a tentative D call TRBD1 (5 bases). This receptor was identified in a man between 18 and 35 years old with alopecia areata. Some clones in this sample may be carry-over from other donors' samples. This CDR3 is CASSLASDTNTEAFF. CDR3 nucleotide sequence: TGTGCCAGCAGCTTGGCTTCGGACACTAACACTGAAGCTTTCTTT.